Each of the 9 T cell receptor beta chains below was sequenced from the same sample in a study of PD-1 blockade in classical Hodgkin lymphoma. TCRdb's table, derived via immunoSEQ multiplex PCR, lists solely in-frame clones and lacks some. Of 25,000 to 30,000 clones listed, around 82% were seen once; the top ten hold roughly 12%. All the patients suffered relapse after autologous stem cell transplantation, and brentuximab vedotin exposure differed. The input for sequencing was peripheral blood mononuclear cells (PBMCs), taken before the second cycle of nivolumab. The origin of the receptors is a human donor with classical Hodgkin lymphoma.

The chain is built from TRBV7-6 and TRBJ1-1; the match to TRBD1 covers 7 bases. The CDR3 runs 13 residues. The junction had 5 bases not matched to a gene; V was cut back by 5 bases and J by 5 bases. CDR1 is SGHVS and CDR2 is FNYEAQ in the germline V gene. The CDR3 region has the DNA TGTGCCAGCAGCCAGGGGGGGGGTACTGAAGCTTTCTTT. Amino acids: CASSQGGGTEAFF.

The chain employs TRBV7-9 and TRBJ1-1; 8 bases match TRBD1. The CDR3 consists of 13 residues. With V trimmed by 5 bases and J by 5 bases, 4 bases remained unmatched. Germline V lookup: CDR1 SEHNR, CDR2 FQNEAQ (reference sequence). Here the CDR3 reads CASSPGTGTEAFF. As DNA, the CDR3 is TGTGCCAGCAGCCCGGGGACAGGTACTGAAGCTTTCTTT.

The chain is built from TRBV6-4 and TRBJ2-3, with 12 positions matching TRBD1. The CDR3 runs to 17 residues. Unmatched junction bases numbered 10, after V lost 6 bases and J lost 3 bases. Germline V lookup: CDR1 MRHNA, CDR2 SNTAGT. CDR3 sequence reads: CASSTGTGGGGTDTQYF. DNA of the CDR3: TGTGCCAGCAGCACCGGGACAGGGGGCGGCGGGACAGATACGCAGTATTTT.

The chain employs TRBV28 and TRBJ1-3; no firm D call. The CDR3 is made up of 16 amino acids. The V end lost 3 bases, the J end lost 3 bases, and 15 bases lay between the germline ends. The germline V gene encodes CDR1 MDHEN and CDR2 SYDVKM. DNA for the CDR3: TGTGCCAGCAGTTTCTTCTACCTGAGGGATGGAAACACCATATATTTT. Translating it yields CASSFFYLRDGNTIYF.

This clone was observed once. CDR3 coding DNA: TGTGCCAGCAGTTTGGTCAGGCAAGGGGCCAACGTCCTGACTTTC. The encoded protein is CASSLVRQGANVLTF. This chain links TRBV6-6 with TRBJ2-6; D is ambiguous. The germline V and J ends were trimmed by 4 bases and 4 bases, with 11 bases remaining between them. This CDR3 has 15 amino acids. Germline values: CDR1 MNHNY, CDR2 SVGAGI (reference sequence).

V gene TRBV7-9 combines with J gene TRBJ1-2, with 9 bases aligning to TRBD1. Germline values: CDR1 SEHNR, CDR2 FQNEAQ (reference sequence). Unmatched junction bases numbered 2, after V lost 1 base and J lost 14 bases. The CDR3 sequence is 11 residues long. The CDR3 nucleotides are TGTGCCAGCAGCTTAGGGGACAGGGAGACCTTC. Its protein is CASSLGDRETF.

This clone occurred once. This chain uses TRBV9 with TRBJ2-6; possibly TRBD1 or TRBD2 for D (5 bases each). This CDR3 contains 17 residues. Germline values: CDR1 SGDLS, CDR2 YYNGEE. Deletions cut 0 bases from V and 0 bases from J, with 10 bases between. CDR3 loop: CASSVARDPSGANVLTF. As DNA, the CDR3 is TGTGCCAGCAGCGTAGCCCGGGACCCCTCTGGGGCCAACGTCCTGACTTTC. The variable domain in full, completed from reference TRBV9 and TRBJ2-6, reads DSGVTQTPKHLITATGQRVTLRCSPRSGDLSVYWYQQSLDQGLQFLIQYYNGEERAKGNILERFSAQQFPDLHSELNLSSLELGDSALYFCASSVARDPSGANVLTFGAGSRLTVL.

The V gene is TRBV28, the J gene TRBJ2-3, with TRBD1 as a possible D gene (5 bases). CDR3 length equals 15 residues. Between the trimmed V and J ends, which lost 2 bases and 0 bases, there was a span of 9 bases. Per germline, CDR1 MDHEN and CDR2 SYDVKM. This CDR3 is CASSLRQSSTDTQYF. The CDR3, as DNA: TGTGCCAGCAGTTTAAGACAGTCTAGCACAGATACGCAGTATTTT.

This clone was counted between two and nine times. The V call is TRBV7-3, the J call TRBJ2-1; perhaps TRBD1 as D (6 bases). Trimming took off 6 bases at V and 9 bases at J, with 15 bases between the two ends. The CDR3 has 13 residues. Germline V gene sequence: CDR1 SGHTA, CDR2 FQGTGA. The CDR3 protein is CASSSLTGSEQFF. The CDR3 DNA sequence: TGTGCCAGCAGTTCTCTTACAGGGAGTGAGCAGTTCTTC.